Listed below are T cell receptor beta chains from one sample, sequenced in a study of cytomegalovirus exposure and HLA in healthy donors. Profiled with immunoSEQ multiplex PCR; TCRdb holds only in-frame clones, not every one. The sample holds some 130,000 clones, roughly 80% seen once. Sample: PBMCs. The receptors stem from a middle-aged woman in good health and CMV-seronegative. The CDR3 runs from the conserved cysteine through the conserved F or W. Fields, in order: J gene, V gene, D gene, clone size, CDR3 protein, CDR3 DNA. A D gene is named only where the DNA matches it firmly. A row's size may be missing; if present it is once, few, many or a size class.

>TRBJ1-1|TRBV28|.|few
CASSSYRTEAFF
TGTGCCAGCAGTTCCTACCGGACTGAAGCTTTCTTT
>TRBJ1-2|TRBV7-2|.|.
CASSTPGGGYGYTF
TGTGCCAGCAGCACTCCGGGGGGCGGCTATGGCTACACCTTC
>TRBJ2-3|TRBV9|TRBD2|.
CASSVGSSGGADTQYF
TGTGCCAGCAGCGTAGGGTCTAGCGGGGGAGCAGATACGCAGTATTTT
>TRBJ2-1|TRBV5-6|TRBD1|.
CASSPRGPLNEQFF
TGTGCCAGCAGCCCAAGGGGGCCACTCAATGAGCAGTTCTTC
>TRBJ2-5|TRBV7-8|.|.
CASSLTSPGTQYF
TGTGCCAGCAGCTTAACCTCCCCGGGGACCCAGTACTTC
>TRBJ1-1|TRBV27|.|.
CASGPPGGLPEAFF
TGTGCCAGCGGCCCCCCGGGCGGACTGCCTGAAGCTTTCTTT
>TRBJ2-7|TRBV15|.|.
CATGHTGNYEQYF
TGTGCCACCGGCCACACAGGGAACTACGAGCAGTACTTC
>TRBJ2-7|TRBV6-5|.|.
CASSYTRVPKEQYF
TGTGCCAGCAGTTACACCCGGGTTCCTAAAGAGCAGTACTTC
>TRBJ1-1|TRBV9|.|few
CASSAGVGTEAFF
TGTGCCAGCAGCGCAGGGGTTGGCACTGAAGCTTTCTTT
>TRBJ1-1|TRBV27|.|.
CASSSQADGDTEAFF
TGTGCCAGCAGTTCCCAGGCGGACGGGGACACTGAAGCTTTCTTT
>TRBJ1-1|TRBV27|.|few
CASSSYRVSNTEAFF
TGTGCCAGCAGTTCTTACAGGGTTTCCAACACTGAAGCTTTCTTT
>TRBJ2-1|TRBV6-6|.|few
CAWSKGLGNEQFF
TGTGCCTGGAGTAAGGGGTTGGGGAATGAGCAGTTCTTC
>TRBJ2-5|TRBV18|TRBD2|.
CASSLLLAGVETQYF
TGTGCCAGCTCATTACTACTAGCGGGCGTAGAGACCCAGTACTTC
>TRBJ2-7|TRBV13|TRBD2|.
CASSPNPGREGQEQYF
TGTGCCAGCAGCCCCAACCCCGGGAGGGAAGGGCAAGAGCAGTACTTC
>TRBJ2-5|TRBV4-2|TRBD2|few
CASSQEGGSGRAWETQYF
TGTGCCAGCAGCCAAGAGGGAGGTAGCGGGAGGGCCTGGGAGACCCAGTACTTC
>TRBJ2-1|TRBV7-2|TRBD2|.
CASSTRGGAMNEQFF
TGTGCCAGCAGCACCCGCGGGGGGGCCATGAATGAGCAGTTCTTC
>TRBJ1-1|TRBV7-6|.|.
CASSLGPDNEAFF
TGTGCCAGCAGCTTAGGCCCGGACAATGAAGCTTTCTTT
>TRBJ2-2|TRBV27|TRBD1|.
CASRLTGNSAGELFF
TGTGCCAGCAGACTGACAGGGAATTCGGCCGGGGAGCTGTTTTTT
>TRBJ2-3|TRBV5-4|TRBD2|.
CASSLGGAGGSTDTQYF
TGTGCCAGCAGCTTGGGGGGAGCGGGGGGATCCACAGATACGCAGTATTTT
>TRBJ2-7|TRBV4-2|TRBD1|.
CASSQEGQGYEQYF
TGTGCCAGCAGCCAAGAGGGACAGGGTTACGAGCAGTACTTC
>TRBJ2-3|TRBV7-9|TRBD2|few
CASSLGTSGSTDTQYF
TGTGCCAGCAGCTTAGGGACTAGCGGGAGCACAGATACGCAGTATTTT